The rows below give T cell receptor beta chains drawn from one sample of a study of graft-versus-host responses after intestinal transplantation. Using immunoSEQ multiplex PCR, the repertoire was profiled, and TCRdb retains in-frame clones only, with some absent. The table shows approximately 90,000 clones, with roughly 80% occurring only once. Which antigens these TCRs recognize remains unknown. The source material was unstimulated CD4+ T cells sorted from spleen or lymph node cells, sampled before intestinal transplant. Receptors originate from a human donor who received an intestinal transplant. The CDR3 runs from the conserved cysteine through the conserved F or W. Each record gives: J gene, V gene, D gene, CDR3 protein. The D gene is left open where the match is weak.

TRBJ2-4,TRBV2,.,CASSSDSKNIQYF
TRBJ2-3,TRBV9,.,CASSVPSRGTDTQYF
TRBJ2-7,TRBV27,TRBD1,CASSLVGQPSYEQYF
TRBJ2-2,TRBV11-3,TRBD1,CASSSGTGFTGELFF
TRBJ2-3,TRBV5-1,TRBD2,CASTRGDLGDTQYF
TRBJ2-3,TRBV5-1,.,CASSLEWRDTQYF
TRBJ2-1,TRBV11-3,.,CASSLGSQSPQFF
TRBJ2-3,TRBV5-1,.,CASRSTRAGETDTQYF
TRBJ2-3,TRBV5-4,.,CASSSTGTDTQYF
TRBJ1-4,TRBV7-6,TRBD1,CASRKTGTVNEKLFF
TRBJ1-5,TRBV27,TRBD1,CASSSRQGTNQPQHF
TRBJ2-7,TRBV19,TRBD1,CASSIKGGEGYEQYF
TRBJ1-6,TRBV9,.,CASSVNSGYNSPLHF
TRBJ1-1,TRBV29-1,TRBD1,CSVVGTGGTEAFF
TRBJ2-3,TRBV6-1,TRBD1,CASRDRGTDTQYF
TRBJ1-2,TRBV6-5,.,CASSYSWAGEGGYTF
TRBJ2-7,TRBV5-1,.,CASSLGQPGPYEQYF
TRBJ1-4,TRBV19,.,CASSIRGEKLFF
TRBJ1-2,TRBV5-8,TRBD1,CASSFGQGAVGYTF
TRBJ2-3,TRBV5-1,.,CASSLRDTQYF
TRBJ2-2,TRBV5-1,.,CASSFAGTNTGELFF
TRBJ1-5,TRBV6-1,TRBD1,CASSGSGGSNQPQHF
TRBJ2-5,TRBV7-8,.,CASSLGRIQETQYF
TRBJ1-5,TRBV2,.,CASRGQRGPNQPQHF
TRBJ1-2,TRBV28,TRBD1,CASSPSPPGQGLSNYGYTF
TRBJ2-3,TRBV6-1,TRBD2,CASSEVVGRGTDTQYF
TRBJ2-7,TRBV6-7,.,CASSSLWLPGAYEQYF
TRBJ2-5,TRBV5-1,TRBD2,CASSFGLAGVSETQYF
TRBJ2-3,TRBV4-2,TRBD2,CASSQTGTRITDTQYF
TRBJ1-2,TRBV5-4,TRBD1,CASRIGQGNRANYGYTF
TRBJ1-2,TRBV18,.,CASSPNPLSGAYGYTF
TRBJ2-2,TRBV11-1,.,CASSPGDGELFF
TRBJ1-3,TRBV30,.,CAWSVREDYGNTIYF
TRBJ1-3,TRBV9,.,CASSETPREEGNTIYF
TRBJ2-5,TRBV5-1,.,CASSIRDTRQETQYF
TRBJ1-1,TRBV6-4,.,CASSRQMNTEAFF
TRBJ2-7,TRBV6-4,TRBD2,CASSDPASGAQYF
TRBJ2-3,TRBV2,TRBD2,CASSESGGDTDTQYF
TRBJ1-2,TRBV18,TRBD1,CASSTMTGYWNYGYTF
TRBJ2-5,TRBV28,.,CASSLAGETQYF
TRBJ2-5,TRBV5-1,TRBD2,CASSLGYSSGGETQYF